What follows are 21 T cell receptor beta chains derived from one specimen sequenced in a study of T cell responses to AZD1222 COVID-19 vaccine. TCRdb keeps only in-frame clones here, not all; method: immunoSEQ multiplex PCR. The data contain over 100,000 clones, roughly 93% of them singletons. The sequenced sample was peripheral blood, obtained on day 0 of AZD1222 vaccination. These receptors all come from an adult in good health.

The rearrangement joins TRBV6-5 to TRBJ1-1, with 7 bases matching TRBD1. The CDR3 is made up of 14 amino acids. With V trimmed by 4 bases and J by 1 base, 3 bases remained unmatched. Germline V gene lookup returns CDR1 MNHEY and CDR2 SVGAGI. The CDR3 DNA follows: TGTGCCAGCAGTTCGGGACAGCAGAACACTGAAGCTTTCTTT. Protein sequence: CASSSGQQNTEAFF.

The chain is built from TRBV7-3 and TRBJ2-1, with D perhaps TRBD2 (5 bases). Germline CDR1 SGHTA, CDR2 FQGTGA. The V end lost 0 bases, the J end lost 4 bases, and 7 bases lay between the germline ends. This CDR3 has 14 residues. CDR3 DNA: TGTGCCAGCAGCTTAACGGCGGGTTACAATGAGCAGTTCTTC. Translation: CASSLTAGYNEQFF. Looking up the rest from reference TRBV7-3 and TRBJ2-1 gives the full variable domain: GAGVSQTPSNKVTEKGKYVELRCDPISGHTALYWYRQSLGQGPEFLIYFQGTGAADDSGLPNDRFFAVRPEGSVSTLKIQRTERGDSAVYLCASSLTAGYNEQFFGPGTRLTVL.

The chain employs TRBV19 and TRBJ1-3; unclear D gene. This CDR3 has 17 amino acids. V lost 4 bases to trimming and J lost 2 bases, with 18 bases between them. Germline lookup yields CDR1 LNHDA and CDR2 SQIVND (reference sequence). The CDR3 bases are TGTGCCAGTAGTACTTACCCGACGGGCGCGGCTGGAAACACCATATATTTT. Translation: CASSTYPTGAAGNTIYF.

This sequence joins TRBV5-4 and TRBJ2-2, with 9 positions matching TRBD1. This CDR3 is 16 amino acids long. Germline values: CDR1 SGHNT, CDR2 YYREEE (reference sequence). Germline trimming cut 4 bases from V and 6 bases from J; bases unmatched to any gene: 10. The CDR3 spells CASSLDRGWSSGELFF. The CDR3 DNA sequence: TGTGCCAGCAGCCTGGACAGGGGATGGTCATCCGGGGAGCTGTTTTTT. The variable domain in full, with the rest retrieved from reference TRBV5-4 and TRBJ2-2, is ETGVTQSPTHLIKTRGQQVTLRCSSQSGHNTVSWYQQALGQGPQFIFQYYREEENGRGNFPPRFSGLQFPNYSSELNVNALELDDSALYLCASSLDRGWSSGELFFGEGSRLTVL.

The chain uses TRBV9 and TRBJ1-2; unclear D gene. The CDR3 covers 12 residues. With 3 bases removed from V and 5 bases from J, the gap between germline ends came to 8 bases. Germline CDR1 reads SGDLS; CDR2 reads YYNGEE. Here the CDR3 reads CASSANSYGYTF. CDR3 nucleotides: TGTGCCAGCAGCGCCAACAGTTATGGCTACACCTTC.

CDR3 residues: CASKPSGITEAFF. The CDR3 DNA reads TGTGCCAGTAAGCCCTCGGGGATCACTGAAGCTTTCTTT. The chain couples TRBV19 to TRBJ1-1; D is unresolved. The germline V and J ends were trimmed by 7 bases and 4 bases, with 13 bases remaining between them. This CDR3 comprises 13 residues. The germline gives CDR1 LNHDA, CDR2 SQIVND (reference sequence).

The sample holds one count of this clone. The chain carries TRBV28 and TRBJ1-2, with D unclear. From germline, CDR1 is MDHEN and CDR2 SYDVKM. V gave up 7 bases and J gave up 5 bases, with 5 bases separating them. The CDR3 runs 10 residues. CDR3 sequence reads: CASKRYGYTF. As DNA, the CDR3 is TGTGCCAGCAAACGGTATGGCTACACCTTC.

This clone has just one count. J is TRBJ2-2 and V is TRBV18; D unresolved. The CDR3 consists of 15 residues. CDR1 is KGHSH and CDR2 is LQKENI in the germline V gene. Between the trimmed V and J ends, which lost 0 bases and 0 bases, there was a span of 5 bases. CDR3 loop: CASSPPTTNTGELFF. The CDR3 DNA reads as TGTGCCAGCTCACCACCGACAACGAACACCGGGGAGCTGTTTTTT.

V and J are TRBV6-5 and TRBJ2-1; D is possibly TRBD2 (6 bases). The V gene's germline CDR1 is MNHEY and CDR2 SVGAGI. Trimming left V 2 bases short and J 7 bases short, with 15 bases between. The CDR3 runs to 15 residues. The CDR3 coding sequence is TGTGCCAGCAGTTACGAGCAGGGAGGACGGAATGAGCAGTTCTTC. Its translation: CASSYEQGGRNEQFF.

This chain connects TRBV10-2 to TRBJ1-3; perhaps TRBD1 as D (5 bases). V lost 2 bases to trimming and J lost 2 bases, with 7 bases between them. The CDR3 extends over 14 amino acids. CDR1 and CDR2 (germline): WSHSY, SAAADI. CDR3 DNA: TGCGCCAGCAGTGAGGCGGGGGCTGGAAACACCATATATTTT. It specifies CASSEAGAGNTIYF.

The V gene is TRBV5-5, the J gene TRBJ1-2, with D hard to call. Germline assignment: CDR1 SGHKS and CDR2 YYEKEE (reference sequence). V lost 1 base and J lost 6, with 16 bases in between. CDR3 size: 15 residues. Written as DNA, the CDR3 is TGTGCCAGCAGCTTGCAGGTGGGCATCCCTGATGGCTACACCTTC. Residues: CASSLQVGIPDGYTF.

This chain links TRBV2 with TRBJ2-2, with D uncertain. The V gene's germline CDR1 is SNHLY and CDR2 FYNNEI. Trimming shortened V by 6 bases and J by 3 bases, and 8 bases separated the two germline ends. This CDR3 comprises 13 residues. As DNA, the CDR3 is TGTGCCAGCAGACAGTCTCACACCGGGGAGCTGTTTTTT. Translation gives CASRQSHTGELFF.

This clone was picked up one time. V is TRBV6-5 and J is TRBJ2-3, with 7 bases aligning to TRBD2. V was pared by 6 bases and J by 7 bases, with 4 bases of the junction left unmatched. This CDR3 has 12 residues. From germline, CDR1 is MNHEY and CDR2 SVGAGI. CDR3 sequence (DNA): TGTGCCAGCAGGACGGGGGGTAATACGCAGTATTTT. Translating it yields CASRTGGNTQYF.

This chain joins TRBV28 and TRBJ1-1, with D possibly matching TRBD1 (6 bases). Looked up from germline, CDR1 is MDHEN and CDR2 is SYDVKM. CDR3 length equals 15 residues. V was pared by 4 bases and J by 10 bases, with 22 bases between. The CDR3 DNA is TGTGCCAGCAGTTCGTCCGGGCGGGGGGCAAGTGGAGCTTTCTTT. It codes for CASSSSGRGASGAFF.

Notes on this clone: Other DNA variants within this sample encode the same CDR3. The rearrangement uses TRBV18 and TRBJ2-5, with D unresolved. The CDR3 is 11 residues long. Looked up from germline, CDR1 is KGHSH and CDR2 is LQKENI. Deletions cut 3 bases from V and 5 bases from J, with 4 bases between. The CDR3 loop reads CASSPLETQYF. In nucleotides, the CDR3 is TGTGCCAGCTCACCCTTGGAGACCCAGTACTTC.

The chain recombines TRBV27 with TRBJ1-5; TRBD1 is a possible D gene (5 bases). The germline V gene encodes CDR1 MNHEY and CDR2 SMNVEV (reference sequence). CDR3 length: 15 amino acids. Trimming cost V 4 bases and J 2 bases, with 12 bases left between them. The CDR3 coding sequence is TGTGCCAGCAGTTCCAACATGGGGCGCAATCAGCCCCAGCATTTT. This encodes CASSSNMGRNQPQHF.

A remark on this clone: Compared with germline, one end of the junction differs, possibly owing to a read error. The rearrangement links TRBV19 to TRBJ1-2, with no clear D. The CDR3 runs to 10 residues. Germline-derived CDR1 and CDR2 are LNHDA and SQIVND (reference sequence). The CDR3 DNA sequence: TGTGCCAGTAGTAGCAGGCAGCACTACTTC. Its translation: CASSSRQHYF.

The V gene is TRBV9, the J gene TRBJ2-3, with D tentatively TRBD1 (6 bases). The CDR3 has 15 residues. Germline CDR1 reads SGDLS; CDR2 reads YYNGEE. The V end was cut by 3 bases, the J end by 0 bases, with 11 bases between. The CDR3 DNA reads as TGTGCCAGCAGCGCTTTCCAGGGGAGCACAGATACGCAGTATTTT. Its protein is CASSAFQGSTDTQYF. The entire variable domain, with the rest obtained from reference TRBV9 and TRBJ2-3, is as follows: DSGVTQTPKHLITATGQRVTLRCSPRSGDLSVYWYQQSLDQGLQFLIQYYNGEERAKGNILERFSAQQFPDLHSELNLSSLELGDSALYFCASSAFQGSTDTQYFGPGTRLTVL.

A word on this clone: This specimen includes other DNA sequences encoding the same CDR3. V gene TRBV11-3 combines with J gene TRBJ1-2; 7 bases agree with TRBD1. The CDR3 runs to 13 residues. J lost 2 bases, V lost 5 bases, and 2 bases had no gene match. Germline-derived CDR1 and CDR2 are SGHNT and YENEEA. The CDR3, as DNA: TGTGCCAGCAGCCTGGGACAGAACTATGGCTACACCTTC. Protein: CASSLGQNYGYTF.

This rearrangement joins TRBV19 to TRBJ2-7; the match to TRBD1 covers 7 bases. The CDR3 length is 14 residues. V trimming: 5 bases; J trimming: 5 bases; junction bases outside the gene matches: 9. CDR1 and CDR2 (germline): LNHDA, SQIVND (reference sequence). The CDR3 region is CASSGTGDIDEQYF. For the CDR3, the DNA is TGTGCCAGTAGTGGAACAGGGGATATCGACGAGCAGTACTTC.

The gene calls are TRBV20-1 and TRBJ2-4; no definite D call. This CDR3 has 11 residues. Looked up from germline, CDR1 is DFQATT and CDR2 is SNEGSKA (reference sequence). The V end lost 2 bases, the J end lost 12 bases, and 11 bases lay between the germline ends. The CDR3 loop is CSARLIGNQYF. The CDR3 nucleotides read TGCAGTGCTAGATTGATTGGGAATCAGTACTTC.